The clone carrying this T cell receptor beta chain has a handful of counts. Its antigen remains unknown. Deletions cut 5 bases from V and 10 bases from J, with 12 bases between. The V gene's germline CDR1 is SGHAT and CDR2 FQDESV (reference sequence). This CDR3 is 12 amino acids long. This sample stems from a study of regulatory T cells in long-lasting Graves disease. Study summary: Patients newly diagnosed with Graves' had been on antithyroid drugs for under 3 months. Study-wide points: TRBV28, TRBJ1-2 and TRBJ2-5 were favored in persistent disease. The number of shared public clonotypes was higher in persistent patients (2,741) than new patients (more than 850).

The time point is: newly diagnosed GD, antithyroid drugs for less than 3 months. The TCR library used RNA extracted from PBMCs. Investigators prepared the TCR beta libraries by applying iRepertoire HTBI primers and Arm-PCR of CDR3 regions. TCRdb re-called the multiplex PCR reads with MiXCR, one entry per CDR3 protein. The sample lists 350,000 to 550,000 distinct CDR3 sequences, about 15% occurring once. These data also formed part of another study, on T cells in Graves' hyperthyroidism and ophthalmopathy. From that paper: Most thyroid-expanded clonotypes above 0.001 were also found in blood.

The chain has TRBV11-1 and TRBJ2-1; a weak D match, TRBD2 (6 bases). Sequencing was performed on peripheral blood mononuclear cells (PBMCs), taken at new diagnosis, from a patient treated with antithyroid drugs. The receptor was derived from a woman under 40 with Graves disease. The CDR3 protein is CASSNRLGEQFF. CDR3 bases: TGTGCCAGCAGCAATCGACTAGGGGAGCAGTTCTTC.